This T cell receptor beta chain derives from a study of CD8 T cells in Susac syndrome. General study points: Acknowledgment was made by the study that its TCR sequencing and HLA analysis involved a relatively small number of individuals.

The CDR3 spans 15 residues. V gave up 4 bases and J gave up 9 bases; unmatched junction bases: 7. The germline CDR1 and CDR2 sequences are SGHRS and YFSETQ. A remark on this clonotype: The antigen remains undetermined.

The authors negatively isolated CD8+ and CD4+ T cells and FACS-enriched TEMRA cells. It was with random hexamers that 0.5 to 1 ug RNA was reverse transcribed. Amplification of the TCR beta CDR3 was carried out by immunoSEQ multiplex PCR, which spanned a total of 54 Vbeta and 13 Jbeta segments. TCRdb analysed the immunoSEQ multiplex PCR reads with MiXCR anew, one entry per CDR3 protein. The sample lists about 120,000 distinct CDR3 sequences, about nine tenths occurring once. The chain couples TRBV5-1 to TRBJ2-3; TRBD2 matches 14 bases. This TCR came from a human donor in good health. The sequenced sample was CD4+ T cells from PBMCs. This CDR3 reads CASSTTSGGALTQYF. CDR3 coding DNA: TGCGCCAGCAGCACGACTAGCGGGGGGGCCTTGACGCAGTATTTT.